This T cell receptor (beta chain) was observed in a study of T cells in Graves' hyperthyroidism and ophthalmopathy. In this sample, this clonotype turned up a few times. The germline CDR1 and CDR2 sequences are DFQATT and SNEGSKA (reference sequence). V was clipped by 0 bases and J by 0 bases, with 12 bases between them. This CDR3 region has 16 residues. RNA transcripts were the template for amplifying TCR beta CDR3 regions. During a first-round RT-PCR of the TCR CDR3, the HTBI primer set was used. TCRdb reanalysed the multiplex PCR reads using MiXCR and keeps one entry per CDR3 protein. The sample contains a few hundred thousand distinct CDR3 sequences, roughly a sixth of which appear only once.

The chain has TRBV20-1 and TRBJ2-1; perhaps TRBD2 as D (5 bases). This clonotype was sampled from a woman aged 25 to 39 with Graves' ophthalmopathy. Sequencing was carried out using blood. The CDR3 loop reads CSARDPGVSSYNEQFF. The DNA of the CDR3 is TGCAGTGCTAGAGACCCCGGGGTCTCCTCCTACAATGAGCAGTTCTTC.